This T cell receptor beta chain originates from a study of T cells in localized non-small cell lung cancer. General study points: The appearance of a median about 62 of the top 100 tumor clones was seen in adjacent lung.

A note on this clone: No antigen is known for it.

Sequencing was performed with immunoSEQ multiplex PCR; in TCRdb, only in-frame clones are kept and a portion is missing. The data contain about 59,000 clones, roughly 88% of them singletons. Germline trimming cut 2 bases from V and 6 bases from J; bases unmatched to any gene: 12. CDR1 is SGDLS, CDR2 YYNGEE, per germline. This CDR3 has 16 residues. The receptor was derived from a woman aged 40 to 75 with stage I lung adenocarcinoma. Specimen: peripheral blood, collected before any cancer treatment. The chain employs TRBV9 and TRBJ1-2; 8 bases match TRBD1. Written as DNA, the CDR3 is TGTGCCAGCAGCGTTAATTTGCCGGACAGGGTTAATGGCTACACCTTC. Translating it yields CASSVNLPDRVNGYTF.